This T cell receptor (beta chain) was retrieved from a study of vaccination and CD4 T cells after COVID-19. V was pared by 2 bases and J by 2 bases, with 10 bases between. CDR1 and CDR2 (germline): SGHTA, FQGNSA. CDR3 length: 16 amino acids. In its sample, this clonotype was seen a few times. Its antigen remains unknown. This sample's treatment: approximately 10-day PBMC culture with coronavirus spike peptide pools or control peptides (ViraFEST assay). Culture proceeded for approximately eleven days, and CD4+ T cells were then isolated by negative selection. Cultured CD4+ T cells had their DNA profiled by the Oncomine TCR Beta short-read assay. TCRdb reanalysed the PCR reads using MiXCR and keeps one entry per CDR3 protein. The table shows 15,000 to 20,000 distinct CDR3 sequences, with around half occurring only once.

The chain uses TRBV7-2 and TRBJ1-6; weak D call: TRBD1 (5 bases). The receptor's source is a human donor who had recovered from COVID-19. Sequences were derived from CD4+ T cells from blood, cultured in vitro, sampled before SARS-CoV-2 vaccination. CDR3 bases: TGTGCCAGCAGCTTAAGTCAGGGCGCCTATAATTCACCCCTCCACTTT. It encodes CASSLSQGAYNSPLHF. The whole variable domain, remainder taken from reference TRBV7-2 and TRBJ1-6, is GAGVSQSPSNKVTEKGKDVELRCDPISGHTALYWYRQSLGQGLEFLIYFQGNSAPDKSGLPSDRFSAERTGGSVSTLTIQRTQQEDSAVYLCASSLSQGAYNSPLHFGNGTRLTVT.